Following are 12 T cell receptor beta chains from one sample sequenced in a study of T-cell memory formation after mild COVID-19. TCRdb analysed the 5' RACE reads with MiXCR anew, one entry per CDR3 protein. The sample carries about 420,000 distinct CDR3 sequences, 20% to 30% recorded once. What was sequenced was PBMCs or a T cell subset sorted from them (not recorded which). All receptors come from an adult woman who had mild COVID-19 (a few samples of this study predate the infection). Cell type and time point are not known.

Only a few counts were recorded for this clonotype. The rearrangement uses TRBV7-3 and TRBJ1-2; D not resolved. Germline V gene data show CDR1 as SGHTA and CDR2 as FQGTGA. The CDR3 runs to 14 residues. Trimming removed 4 bases at V and 0 bases at J, with 9 bases between. In DNA, the CDR3 is TGTGCCAGCAGCTCGGGAGTTACTAACTATGGCTACACCTTC. Translation: CASSSGVTNYGYTF.

The chain has TRBV5-1 and TRBJ2-2; 13 bases are a match to TRBD2. The CDR3 is 16 amino acids. Germline CDR1 reads SGHRS; CDR2 reads YFSETQ. With 4 bases clipped from V and 9 bases from J, the junction kept 9 bases outside the gene matches. The CDR3 nucleotides are TGCGCCAGCAGCCGGACTAGCGGGGGCGTTACATGGGAGCTGTTTTTT. It is translated as CASSRTSGGVTWELFF.

The chain uses TRBV27 and TRBJ2-3; 13 nucleotides agree with TRBD2. Per the germline V gene, CDR1 is MNHEY and CDR2 is SMNVEV (reference sequence). V was pared by 3 bases and J by 5 bases, with 14 bases of the junction left unmatched. The CDR3 has 19 amino acids. CDR3 sequence reads: CASSFSGLAGAPVKDTQYF. The CDR3, as DNA: TGTGCCAGCAGTTTCTCCGGACTAGCGGGGGCCCCTGTGAAAGATACGCAGTATTTT.

This clonotype appeared many times. This rearrangement joins TRBV7-8 to TRBJ2-1, with 7 bases aligning to TRBD1. The junction had 11 bases not matched to a gene; V was cut back by 4 bases and J by 2 bases. Germline assignment: CDR1 SGHVS and CDR2 FQNEAQ. This CDR3 contains 17 residues. The CDR3 DNA follows: TGTGCCAGCAGCTACCCCAGACGTAGGGGGCCCTACAATGAGCAGTTCTTC. Residues: CASSYPRRRGPYNEQFF.

Many counts were recorded for this clonotype. This chain uses TRBV12-3 or TRBV12-4 with TRBJ2-3; the D is unclear. V was pared by 3 bases and J by 3 bases, with 13 bases between. The CDR3 is 15 amino acids. The CDR3 bases are TGTGCCAGCAGTTTTAGTAGTGAGAGTACAGATACGCAGTATTTT. Translating it yields CASSFSSESTDTQYF.

The genes are TRBV7-9 and TRBJ1-2; no firm D call. V lost 0 bases and J 8 bases, leaving 19 bases between the germline ends. The CDR3 extends over 16 amino acids. Germline CDR1 SEHNR, CDR2 FQNEAQ (reference sequence). CDR3 region: CASSLALAYATGGYTF. DNA of the CDR3: TGTGCCAGCAGCTTAGCGTTGGCATACGCGACGGGCGGCTACACCTTC.

This rearrangement joins TRBV5-1 to TRBJ2-7, with 11 nucleotides matching TRBD1. Per the germline V gene, CDR1 is SGHRS and CDR2 is YFSETQ. V lost 5 bases, J lost 4 bases, and 5 bases stayed unmatched. The CDR3 runs 14 residues. CDR3 DNA sequence: TGCGCCAGCAGTCGGGACAGGGGGTTATACGAGCAGTACTTC. This encodes CASSRDRGLYEQYF.

The rearrangement links TRBV4-1 to TRBJ2-7; 11 nucleotides match TRBD1. V was clipped by 3 bases and J by 4 bases; unmatched bases: 8. The CDR3 extends over 16 amino acids. Germline-derived CDR1 and CDR2 are MGHRA and YSYEKL. CDR3 residues: CASSQTRTGGQYEQYF. In DNA form, the CDR3 reads TGCGCCAGCAGCCAGACGAGGACAGGGGGCCAGTACGAGCAGTACTTC.

This clonotype was counted only a few times. The V gene is TRBV24-1, the J gene TRBJ2-5; tentatively, D is TRBD1 (6 bases). Trimming shortened V by 4 bases and J by 5 bases, and 10 bases separated the two germline ends. The CDR3 totals 13 residues. Germline CDR1 KGHDR, CDR2 SFDVKD. Written as DNA, the CDR3 is TGTGCCACCAGTGAGGGGGCGCGGGAGACCCAGTACTTC. Encoded protein: CATSEGARETQYF.

This clonotype was detected a few times. The J gene is TRBJ2-1, the V gene TRBV9, with a weak D call TRBD1 (6 bases). CDR3 length: 14 residues. V was cut by 2 bases and J by 8 bases, with 14 bases left in between. The germline V gene has CDR1 SGDLS and CDR2 YYNGEE. The DNA of the CDR3 is TGTGCCAGCAGCGTCTCCTCACAGGGCGATGAGCAGTTCTTC. Its protein is CASSVSSQGDEQFF.

This chain links TRBV27 with TRBJ1-4; D uncertain. Per the germline V gene, CDR1 is MNHEY and CDR2 is SMNVEV (reference sequence). This CDR3 spans 15 amino acids. V lost 4 bases, J lost 4 bases, and 13 bases lay in between. Here the CDR3 reads CASSYATDNNEKLFF. In nucleotides, the CDR3 is TGTGCCAGCAGTTACGCTACAGATAATAATGAAAAACTGTTTTTT.

The chain is built from TRBV9 and TRBJ2-1; the match to TRBD2 covers 10 bases. There are 16 residues in the CDR3. Looked up from germline, CDR1 is SGDLS and CDR2 is YYNGEE. Trimming removed 6 bases from V and 4 bases from J; junction bases left unmatched: 10. Here the CDR3 reads CASTPSAGGNYNEQFF. CDR3 bases: TGTGCCAGCACCCCCTCAGCGGGGGGGAATTACAATGAGCAGTTCTTC. The variable domain in full, completed from reference TRBV9 and TRBJ2-1, reads DSGVTQTPKHLITATGQRVTLRCSPRSGDLSVYWYQQSLDQGLQFLIQYYNGEERAKGNILERFSAQQFPDLHSELNLSSLELGDSALYFCASTPSAGGNYNEQFFGPGTRLTVL.